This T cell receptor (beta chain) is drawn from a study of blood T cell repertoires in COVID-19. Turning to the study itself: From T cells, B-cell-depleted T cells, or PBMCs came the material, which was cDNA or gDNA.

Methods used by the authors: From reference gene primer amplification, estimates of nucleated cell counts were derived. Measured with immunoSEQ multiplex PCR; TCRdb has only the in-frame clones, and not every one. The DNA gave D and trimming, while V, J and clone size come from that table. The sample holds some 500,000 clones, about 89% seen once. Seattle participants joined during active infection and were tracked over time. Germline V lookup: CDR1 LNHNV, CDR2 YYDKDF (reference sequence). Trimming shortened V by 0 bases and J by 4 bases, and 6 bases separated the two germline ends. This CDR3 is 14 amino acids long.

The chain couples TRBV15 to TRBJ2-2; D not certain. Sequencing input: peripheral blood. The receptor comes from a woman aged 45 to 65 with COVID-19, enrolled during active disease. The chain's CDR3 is CATSRDRVTGELFF. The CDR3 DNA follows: TGTGCCACCAGCAGAGACCGGGTCACCGGGGAGCTGTTTTTT.